This T cell receptor (beta chain) was sequenced during a study of Graves' ophthalmopathy and Graves' hyperthyroidism. Across the whole study: At initial diagnosis, peripheral blood was obtained, and this preceded any treatment.

This clonotype was observed at least ten times. Its target is unknown. Study results and caveats: The majority of expanded thyroid clonotypes above 0.001 frequency also occurred in blood.

Reliance was placed on clinical symptoms, serum thyroxine, TRAb, thyroid ultrasound and orbital computed tomography for diagnosis. The starting material, 8 to 10 ml of fresh peripheral blood, provided the PBMCs. RNA served as the template for amplifying TCR beta CDR3 regions. The first-round RT-PCR employed HTBI primers together with the Qiagen OneStep RT-PCR kit. A multiplex PCR was then performed as the second round. One entry per CDR3 protein, called by TCRdb with MiXCR from the multiplex PCR reads. Among about 400,000 distinct CDR3 sequences listed, 15% to 20% were seen once. CDR3 length: 15 residues. The V gene's germline CDR1 is SGHTA and CDR2 FQGTGA. Trimming stripped 3 bases from V and 1 base from J, with 12 bases between.

This chain uses TRBV7-3 with TRBJ1-1; no clear D. What was sequenced was peripheral blood. This clonotype was obtained from a woman aged 18-29 years with Graves' ophthalmopathy. CDR3 in DNA: TGTGCCAGCAGCTTTATTCGGACGGAGAACACTGAAGCTTTCTTT. Residues: CASSFIRTENTEAFF.